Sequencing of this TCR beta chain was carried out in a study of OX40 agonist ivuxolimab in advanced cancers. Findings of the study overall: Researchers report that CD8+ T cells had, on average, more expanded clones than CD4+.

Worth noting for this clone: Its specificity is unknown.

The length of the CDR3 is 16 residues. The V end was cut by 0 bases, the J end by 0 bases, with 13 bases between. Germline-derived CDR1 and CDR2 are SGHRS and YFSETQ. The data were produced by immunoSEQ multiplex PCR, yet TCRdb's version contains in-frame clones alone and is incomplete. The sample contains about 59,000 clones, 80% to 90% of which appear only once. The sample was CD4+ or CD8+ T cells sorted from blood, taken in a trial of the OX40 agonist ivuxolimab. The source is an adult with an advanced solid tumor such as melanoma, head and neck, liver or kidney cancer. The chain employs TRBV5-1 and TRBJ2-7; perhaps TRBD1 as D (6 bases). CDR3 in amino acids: CASSLGPHRDSYEQYF. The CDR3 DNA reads TGCGCCAGCAGCTTGGGCCCGCACAGGGACTCCTACGAGCAGTACTTC.